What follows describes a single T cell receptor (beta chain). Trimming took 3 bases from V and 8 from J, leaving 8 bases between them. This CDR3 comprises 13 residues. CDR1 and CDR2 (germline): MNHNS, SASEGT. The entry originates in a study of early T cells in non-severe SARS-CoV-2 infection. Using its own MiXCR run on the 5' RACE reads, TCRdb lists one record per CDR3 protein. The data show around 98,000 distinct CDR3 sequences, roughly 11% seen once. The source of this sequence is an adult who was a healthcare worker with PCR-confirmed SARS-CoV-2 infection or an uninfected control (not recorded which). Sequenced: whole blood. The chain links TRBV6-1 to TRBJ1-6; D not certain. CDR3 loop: CASSDTDYSPLHF. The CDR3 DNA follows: TGTGCCAGCAGTGATACGGACTATTCACCCCTCCACTTT.